The 29 T cell receptor beta chains in this list originate from one sample, sequenced in a study of post-analysis software for immune sequencing data. Unique molecular identifiers were carried by the TCR beta cDNA libraries. Via MiXCR, TCRdb re-called the PCR reads, giving one row per CDR3 protein. In the table there are 650,000 to 850,000 distinct CDR3 sequences, under 70% of which are singletons. Antigens of these TCRs are unknown. The study, taken as a whole, reports: Roughly five TRBV segments appeared more often in patients than in controls, and TRBV5-6, TRBV5-1 and TRBV20-1 were among these.

The sample was blood. These TCRs come from a girl aged 5-17 years with multiple sclerosis.

In its sample, this clonotype was seen a few times. The V call is TRBV29-1, the J call TRBJ2-1; 7 nucleotides agree with TRBD2. The CDR3 has 13 residues. From germline, CDR1 is SQVTM and CDR2 ANQGSEA. The J segment lost 9 bases and the V segment lost 3 bases, leaving 8 bases of the junction unmatched. The CDR3 coding sequence is TGCAGCGTTGAGGACACCGGGAGGTTTGAGCAGTTCTTC. Translating it yields CSVEDTGRFEQFF.

This chain connects TRBV20-1 to TRBJ2-4; TRBD1 matches 7 bases. The J call may be mistaken, given a closer DNA end match to TRBJ2-7. The length of the CDR3 is 13 residues. Germline values: CDR1 DFQATT, CDR2 SNEGSKA (reference sequence). The CDR3 here is CSAIGTDSYEQYF. CDR3 bases: TGCAGTGCCATCGGGACAGATTCATACGAGCAGTACTTC.

This clonotype appeared a few times. The CDR3 DNA follows: TGCGCCAGCAGGGGGGTGACAGATGATTTCTACGAGCAGTACTTC. Translation: CASRGVTDDFYEQYF. The chain is built from TRBV4-1 and TRBJ2-7; D may match TRBD1 or TRBD2 (5 bases each). CDR1 is MGHRA, CDR2 YSYEKL, per germline. V was trimmed by 6 bases and J by 3 bases, leaving 18 bases between them. The CDR3 is made up of 15 amino acids.

The rearrangement links TRBV6-5 to TRBJ1-2, with TRBD1 as a possible D gene (6 bases). Looked up from germline, CDR1 is MNHEY and CDR2 is SVGAGI. The CDR3 covers 16 residues. The V end was cut by 2 bases, the J end by 2 bases, with 15 bases between. This CDR3 reads CASSYSVGHKNYGYTF. As DNA, the CDR3 is TGTGCCAGCAGTTACAGTGTGGGACATAAAAACTATGGCTACACCTTC.

The rearrangement joins TRBV5-1 to TRBJ1-1; 9 bases map to TRBD1. The CDR3 is made up of 13 amino acids. The germline V gene encodes CDR1 SGHRS and CDR2 YFSETQ. The V segment lost 3 bases and the J segment 11 bases; nucleotides outside the gene matches: 8. The CDR3 bases are TGCGCCAGCAGCTACAATACAGGGGGCCGGGCTTTCTTT. Its translation: CASSYNTGGRAFF. The whole variable domain, remainder taken from reference TRBV5-1 and TRBJ1-1, is KAGVTQTPRYLIKTRGQQVTLSCSPISGHRSVSWYQQTPGQGLQFLFEYFSETQRNKGNFPGRFSGRQFSNSRSEMNVSTLELGDSALYLCASSYNTGGRAFFGQGTRLTVV.

The V call is TRBV7-9, the J call TRBJ1-3, with D hard to call. V lost 7 bases to trimming and J lost 8 bases, with 15 bases between them. This CDR3 contains 13 residues. CDR1 is SEHNR and CDR2 is FQNEAQ in the germline V gene (reference sequence). The CDR3 sequence: CASISPDADTIYF. For the CDR3, the DNA is TGTGCCAGCATCTCTCCCGATGCAGACACCATATATTTT.

The CDR3: CASSPGVWETQYF. DNA for the CDR3: TGTGCCAGCAGCCCGGGAGTATGGGAGACCCAGTACTTC. The V and J genes are TRBV7-3 and TRBJ2-5; perhaps TRBD2 as D (6 bases). This CDR3 is built from 13 residues. Germline assignment: CDR1 SGHTA and CDR2 FQGTGA. Trimming took 5 bases from V and 5 from J, leaving 12 bases between them. Together with reference TRBV7-3 and TRBJ2-5, the CDR3 gives the full variable domain: GAGVSQTPSNKVTEKGKYVELRCDPISGHTALYWYRQSLGQGPEFLIYFQGTGAADDSGLPNDRFFAVRPEGSVSTLKIQRTERGDSAVYLCASSPGVWETQYFGPGTRLLVL.

The chain joins TRBV20-1 to TRBJ2-7, with D perhaps given as TRBD1 or TRBD2 (5 bases each). Trimming removed 4 bases from V and 6 bases from J, with 22 bases in between. This CDR3 spans 15 amino acids. The germline V gene has CDR1 DFQATT and CDR2 SNEGSKA (reference sequence). The CDR3 DNA reads as TGCAGTGCTACAGCATACCGGGCGAAGAGGGGCGAGCAGTACTTC. Its protein product is CSATAYRAKRGEQYF.

The chain employs TRBV12-3 or TRBV12-4 and TRBJ2-7; D not resolved. The length of the CDR3 is 12 residues. V lost 5 bases and J lost 5, with 10 bases in between. The CDR3 bases are TGTGCCAGCAGTCCTCCCTTCAACGAGCAGTACTTC. It yields the protein CASSPPFNEQYF.

This clonotype turned up a few times. The chain is built from TRBV5-1 and TRBJ2-3; 9 bases are shared with TRBD2. CDR1 is SGHRS and CDR2 is YFSETQ in the germline V gene. V dropped 4 bases and J dropped 3; count of bases not matched to a gene: 12. The CDR3 has 17 residues. The CDR3 loop reads CASSLPLAGGVTDTQYF. The CDR3 DNA follows: TGCGCCAGCAGCCTCCCCCTTGCGGGGGGGGTGACAGATACGCAGTATTTT.

The chain carries TRBV5-4 and TRBJ1-1, with 7 nucleotides matching TRBD1. The V gene end was trimmed by 4 bases and the J gene end by 0 bases; junction bases not matched to a gene: 6. CDR1 and CDR2 from the germline V gene are SGHNT and YYREEE (reference sequence). There are 15 residues in the CDR3. The CDR3, as DNA: TGTGCCAGCAGCCCACCAACAGGGGTGAACACTGAAGCTTTCTTT. This codes for CASSPPTGVNTEAFF. Full variable domain (remainder filled in from reference TRBV5-4 and TRBJ1-1): ETGVTQSPTHLIKTRGQQVTLRCSSQSGHNTVSWYQQALGQGPQFIFQYYREEENGRGNFPPRFSGLQFPNYSSELNVNALELDDSALYLCASSPPTGVNTEAFFGQGTRLTVV.

The V and J genes are TRBV3-1 and TRBJ2-7, with 8 bases aligning to TRBD2. There are 15 residues in the CDR3. V dropped 6 bases and J dropped 7; count of bases not matched to a gene: 14. The germline CDR1 and CDR2 sequences are LGHDT and YNNKEL (reference sequence). The CDR3 loop reads CASSVPTPGGREQYF. The CDR3 nucleotides are TGTGCCAGCAGTGTGCCGACTCCGGGGGGGCGGGAGCAGTACTTC.

This sequence joins TRBV6-5 and TRBJ1-6; no definite D call. Trimming left V 0 bases short and J 5 bases short, with 11 bases between. The CDR3 is 16 residues long. CDR1 is MNHEY, CDR2 SVGAGI, per germline. The DNA for the CDR3 is TGTGCCAGCAGTTACTCCGGAGTACGGGATAATTCACCCCTCCACTTT. Translated, it gives CASSYSGVRDNSPLHF.

This clonotype was detected only a few times. This rearrangement joins TRBV2 to TRBJ2-3; D call uncertain. Germline CDR1 reads SNHLY; CDR2 reads FYNNEI. The CDR3 totals 13 residues. V shed 6 bases and J shed 0 bases, with 7 bases lying between them. CDR3 DNA: TGTGCCAGCAGATCCTCAAGCACAGATACGCAGTATTTT. Residues: CASRSSSTDTQYF.

The chain has TRBV4-1 and TRBJ2-7, with D possibly matching TRBD1 (6 bases). This CDR3 is built from 17 residues. Germline V gives CDR1 MGHRA, CDR2 YSYEKL. Deletions cut 0 bases from V and 0 bases from J, with 15 bases between. The CDR3 DNA is TGCGCCAGCAGCCAAGATCCTCGACAGGTCCGCTCCTACGAGCAGTACTTC. It is translated as CASSQDPRQVRSYEQYF.

The V call is TRBV6-5, the J call TRBJ1-4; D may be TRBD1 (6 bases). Trimming cost V 7 bases and J 6 bases, with 15 bases left between them. Germline CDR1 and CDR2: MNHEY and SVGAGI. The CDR3 is 14 residues long. Here the CDR3 reads CASTQRGGHEKLFF. Here the CDR3 DNA reads TGTGCCAGCACCCAGAGGGGGGGGCATGAAAAACTGTTTTTT.

CDR3 protein: CASSLIRMVGEQFF. In DNA, the CDR3 is TGTGCCAGCAGCTTAATTCGTATGGTTGGTGAGCAGTTCTTC. This rearrangement joins TRBV11-2 to TRBJ2-1; no clear D gene. V lost 2 bases, J lost 9 bases, and 14 bases lay in between. The V gene's germline CDR1 is SGHAT and CDR2 FQNNGV. The CDR3 runs 14 residues.

The chain is built from TRBV5-1 and TRBJ2-2; D is perhaps TRBD2 (6 bases). V was clipped by 0 bases and J by 6 bases, with 12 bases between them. The CDR3 has 15 amino acids. Germline CDR1 SGHRS, CDR2 YFSETQ. DNA of the CDR3: TGCGCCAGCAGCTTGGGACAGTCGGGGGCCGGGGAGCTGTTTTTT. Its protein is CASSLGQSGAGELFF.

This clonotype was found a few times. The chain links TRBV7-9 to TRBJ2-7; D not certain. CDR3 size: 17 residues. The V and J ends lost 2 bases and 0 bases respectively, with 17 bases between them. CDR1 is SEHNR and CDR2 is FQNEAQ in the germline V gene (reference sequence). The CDR3 is CASSLTLGTVLSYEQYF. The CDR3 DNA follows: TGTGCCAGCAGCTTAACTCTGGGCACAGTTCTCTCCTACGAGCAGTACTTC.

This chain connects TRBV29-1 to TRBJ2-1; 8 bases match TRBD2. Germline CDR1 and CDR2: SQVTM and ANQGSEA. V was clipped by 4 bases and J by 9 bases; unmatched bases: 5. The CDR3 length is 12 residues. The CDR3 bases are TGCAGCGTTGGGGCCGCGGGGGGTGAGCAGTTCTTC. Its translation: CSVGAAGGEQFF.

This clonotype showed up just a few times. The V and J genes are TRBV6-5 and TRBJ2-7, with 8 bases fitting TRBD1. Germline CDR1 MNHEY, CDR2 SVGAGI. J was trimmed by 0 bases and V by 7 bases; bases with no gene match: 5. CDR3 length: 14 amino acids. The CDR3 region is CASKGTGGSYEQYF. The CDR3, as DNA: TGTGCCAGCAAGGGGACAGGAGGCTCCTACGAGCAGTACTTC.

There are a few counts of this clonotype. The junction departs from germline at one end; a sequencing error may be responsible. V usage is TRBV20-1 and J usage is TRBJ1-2; 7 nucleotides agree with TRBD1. From germline, CDR1 is DFQATT and CDR2 SNEGSKA (reference sequence). The CDR3 contains 13 residues. The CDR3 DNA is TGCAGTGCCAGAGGAGGACAGGTCTATAGCTACACCTTC. Encoded protein: CSARGGQVYSYTF.

This chain joins TRBV3-1 and TRBJ1-6; TRBD1 agrees at 9 bases. CDR3 length: 15 residues. The trim removed 5 bases at V and 6 bases at J, leaving 5 bases unmatched. From germline, CDR1 is LGHDT and CDR2 YNNKEL (reference sequence). The CDR3 is CASSARTGANSPLHF. CDR3 nucleotide sequence: TGTGCCAGCAGCGCGCGGACAGGGGCTAATTCACCCCTCCACTTT.

The V call is TRBV12-3 or TRBV12-4, the J call TRBJ1-2, with 10 bases identical to TRBD1. The CDR3 consists of 14 residues. V dropped 5 bases and J dropped 4; count of bases not matched to a gene: 4. The CDR3 protein is CASSRDRGSYGYTF. CDR3 DNA: TGTGCCAGCAGTAGGGACAGGGGTAGCTATGGCTACACCTTC.

This rearrangement joins TRBV27 to TRBJ2-7; TRBD1 matches at 12 bases. Trimming took 0 bases from V and 7 from J; bases not matched to a gene: 4. CDR1 is MNHEY, CDR2 SMNVEV, per germline (reference sequence). This CDR3 spans 15 amino acids. CDR3 bases: TGTGCCAGCAGTTTATCCCGGGACAGGGGGCGGGAGCAGTACTTC. It specifies CASSLSRDRGREQYF.

This chain joins TRBV29-1 and TRBJ2-5; possibly TRBD1 or TRBD2 for D (6 bases each). The length of the CDR3 is 12 residues. CDR1 and CDR2 (germline): SQVTM, ANQGSEA. V lost 6 bases and J 5 bases, leaving 13 bases between the germline ends. The CDR3 nucleotides are TGCAGCGTGAAACAGGGAGGTGAGACCCAGTACTTC. It codes for CSVKQGGETQYF. The complete variable domain, with remaining parts taken from reference TRBV29-1 and TRBJ2-5, reads SAVISQKPSRDICQRGTSLTIQCQVDSQVTMMFWYRQQPGQSLTLIATANQGSEATYESGFVIDKFPISRPNLTFSTLTVSNMSPEDSSIYLCSVKQGGETQYFGPGTRLLVL.

This chain uses TRBV20-1 with TRBJ1-2; D is unclear. The V end was cut by 8 bases, the J end by 0 bases, with 13 bases between. CDR1 DFQATT and CDR2 SNEGSKA come from the germline V gene (reference sequence). CDR3 length equals 13 residues. CDR3 sequence: CSIRVSANYGYTF. Here the CDR3 DNA reads TGCAGTATCCGGGTTTCGGCTAACTATGGCTACACCTTC.

The chain recombines TRBV12-3 or TRBV12-4 with TRBJ2-2; TRBD2 matches 10 bases. This CDR3 is built from 15 residues. J lost 4 bases, V lost 5 bases, and 4 bases had no gene match. The CDR3: CASSPSGRGTGELFF. CDR3 DNA sequence: TGTGCCAGCAGTCCAAGCGGGAGGGGCACCGGGGAGCTGTTTTTT.

The chain employs TRBV12-3 or TRBV12-4 and TRBJ1-2; 12 bases agree with TRBD1. V lost 5 bases and J lost 7; bases outside the gene matches: 5. This CDR3 contains 14 residues. CDR3 protein: CASSSGTGGFGYTF. CDR3 bases: TGTGCCAGCAGTAGCGGGACAGGGGGCTTTGGCTACACCTTC.